The 26 T cell receptor beta chains below all came from one sample that was sequenced in a study of T-cell memory formation after mild COVID-19. TCRdb fed the 5' RACE reads into MiXCR, producing one record per CDR3 protein. Of about 250,000 distinct CDR3 sequences listed, roughly 15% are singletons. Specimen: PBMCs or a T cell subset sorted from them (not recorded which). These receptors all stem from an adult woman who had mild COVID-19 (a few samples of this study predate the infection). Cell type and time point are not known.

This clonotype was counted only a few times. This chain uses TRBV24-1 with TRBJ2-2; D is possibly TRBD1 (7 bases). V was clipped by 2 bases and J by 5 bases, with 23 bases between them. Germline CDR1 is KGHDR and CDR2 is SFDVKD. The CDR3 covers 19 residues. The CDR3 DNA sequence: TGTGCCACCAGTGATTCGCGGGACAGAGAATTTAGCCGAACCGGGGAGCTGTTTTTT. Its translation: CATSDSRDREFSRTGELFF.

The chain combines TRBV7-2 with TRBJ2-5; 14 bases map to TRBD2. The CDR3 spans 16 residues. Per germline, CDR1 SGHTA and CDR2 FQGNSA. The V and J ends lost 5 bases and 5 bases, in that order; junction bases with no gene match: 7. CDR3 coding DNA: TGTGCCAGCAGCCCGGGGACTAGCGGGAGTGTGGAGACCCAGTACTTC. Its translation: CASSPGTSGSVETQYF.

This clonotype occurred a few times. This sequence joins TRBV4-1 and TRBJ2-7; D is uncertain. V lost 0 bases and J lost 4, with 13 bases in between. The germline gives CDR1 MGHRA, CDR2 YSYEKL. The CDR3 is 15 amino acids. The CDR3 DNA sequence: TGCGCCAGCAGCCAAGAAAGCCCCGTTCGATACGAGCAGTACTTC. Protein: CASSQESPVRYEQYF.

This clonotype was observed a few times. Here the CDR3 reads CSARSGWDEQFF. CDR3 nucleotides: TGCAGTGCTAGATCCGGTTGGGATGAGCAGTTCTTC. The V call is TRBV20-1, the J call TRBJ2-1; D unresolved. Germline V gives CDR1 DFQATT, CDR2 SNEGSKA (reference sequence). The CDR3 is made up of 12 amino acids. V lost 2 bases and J 8 bases, leaving 10 bases between the germline ends.

This clonotype was recorded a few times. V usage is TRBV5-1 and J usage is TRBJ2-5; 12 bases fit TRBD1. J lost 4 bases, V lost 4 bases, and 2 bases had no gene match. Looked up from germline, CDR1 is SGHRS and CDR2 is YFSETQ. This CDR3 comprises 14 residues. The chain's CDR3 is CASSGGQGAETQYF. The DNA for the CDR3 is TGCGCCAGCAGCGGGGGACAGGGGGCAGAGACCCAGTACTTC.

Only a few counts were recorded for this clonotype. The V and J genes are TRBV20-1 and TRBJ1-2; D is possibly TRBD1 (5 bases). V was shortened by 6 bases and J by 2 bases, with 16 bases between the two germline ends. Germline V gives CDR1 DFQATT, CDR2 SNEGSKA (reference sequence). The CDR3 has 14 amino acids. CDR3 coding DNA: TGCAGTGCGCCCGCTAAGGGGCGAAACTATGGCTACACCTTC. Translating gives CSAPAKGRNYGYTF.

In this sample, this clonotype turned up a few times. This chain connects TRBV4-1 to TRBJ2-7, with no clear D. V gave up 4 bases and J gave up 3 bases, with 10 bases separating them. CDR1 is MGHRA, CDR2 YSYEKL, per germline. This CDR3 has 13 amino acids. The CDR3 region is CASSRGPIYEQYF. The CDR3 region has the DNA TGCGCCAGCAGCCGAGGACCGATCTACGAGCAGTACTTC.

This clonotype was seen at least ten times. The chain recombines TRBV4-2 with TRBJ2-4; D unclear. V lost 0 bases to trimming and J lost 0 bases, with 9 bases between them. Germline CDR1 is LGHNA and CDR2 is YNFKEQ. This CDR3 region has 16 residues. The CDR3 nucleotides read TGTGCCAGCAGCCAAGATCAGTCTATAGCCAAAAACATTCAGTACTTC. This sequence encodes CASSQDQSIAKNIQYF.

Points on this clonotype: A clone one base away is much larger, so this may be a read error. The chain carries TRBV5-1 and TRBJ1-1; possible D gene TRBD1, 5 bases. CDR1 SGHRS and CDR2 YFSETQ come from the germline V gene. The CDR3 length is 13 residues. In DNA form, the CDR3 reads TGCGCCAGCACGTCGGGGCCTAACAATGAAGCTTTCTTT. This gives the protein CASTSGPNNEAFF. Full variable domain (rest looked up from reference TRBV5-1 and TRBJ1-1): KAGVTQTPRYLIKTRGQQVTLSCSPISGHRSVSWYQQTPGQGLQFLFEYFSETQRNKGNFPGRFSGRQFSNSRSEMNVSTLELGDSALYLCASTSGPNNEAFFGQGTRLTVV.

The rearrangement uses TRBV30 and TRBJ1-1; no firm D call. Deletions cut 3 bases from V and 10 bases from J, with 18 bases between. Germline V gene data show CDR1 as GTSNPN and CDR2 as SVGIG (reference sequence). The CDR3 length is 13 residues. The CDR3 here is CAWRDVGGERAFF. CDR3 DNA: TGTGCCTGGAGAGACGTTGGAGGAGAACGAGCTTTCTTT.

V gene TRBV30 combines with J gene TRBJ2-3; tentatively, D is TRBD1 or TRBD2 (5 bases each). Trimming took off 3 bases at V and 5 bases at J, with 9 bases between the two ends. CDR1 and CDR2 from the germline V gene are GTSNPN and SVGIG (reference sequence). CDR3 length: 12 amino acids. The CDR3 DNA is TGTGCCTGGAGCGGTGGGGGAGATACGCAGTATTTT. Encoded protein: CAWSGGGDTQYF.

This clonotype has a count of ten or more. The CDR3 DNA reads as TGCGCCAGCAGCCCGGGTGCAGCGGGAGGGCGTTCCCAAGAGACCCAGTACTTC. Translating gives CASSPGAAGGRSQETQYF. This chain connects TRBV5-1 to TRBJ2-5; TRBD2 matches at 10 bases. Germline-derived CDR1 and CDR2 are SGHRS and YFSETQ. The J segment lost 1 base and the V segment lost 4 bases, leaving 13 bases of the junction unmatched. The CDR3 loop spans 18 amino acids.

The rearrangement joins TRBV23-1 to TRBJ2-3; perhaps TRBD2 as D (6 bases). TRBV23-1 is designated an ORF whose function remains uncertain. V lost 0 bases, J lost 4 bases, and 17 bases lay in between. The CDR3 is made up of 17 amino acids. The CDR3 protein is CASSQSVNGSISDTQYF. DNA of the CDR3: TGCGCCAGCAGTCAATCCGTGAACGGGAGTATCTCAGATACGCAGTATTTT.

This clonotype was seen more than once but under ten times. The chain recombines TRBV23-1 with TRBJ2-1; D unresolved. TRBV23-1 is treated as an ORF (open reading frame) with a function not yet certain. This CDR3 region has 13 residues. The V gene lost 9 bases and the J gene lost 5 bases, with 14 bases spanning the gap. The CDR3 nucleotides read TGCGCCAGGAGATTTTGGACGGACAATGAGCAGTTCTTC. Its translation: CARRFWTDNEQFF.

This chain links TRBV5-4 with TRBJ2-5; perhaps D is TRBD1 or TRBD2 (5 bases each). Germline CDR1 and CDR2: SGHNT and YYREEE (reference sequence). The V end was cut by 6 bases, the J end by 3 bases, with 18 bases between. CDR3 length: 15 amino acids. CDR3 nucleotide sequence: TGTGCCAGCATCGCGTACAGGCGAGCGGAAGAGACCCAGTACTTC. Translated, it gives CASIAYRRAEETQYF.

This clonotype was observed at least ten times. This chain connects TRBV12-3 or TRBV12-4 to TRBJ2-7, with 14 bases that match TRBD2. The CDR3 is 16 residues long. V shed 5 bases and J 3 bases; nucleotides not matched to a gene: 6. As DNA, the CDR3 is TGTGCCAGCAGTCCGGGACTAGCGGGAGCCGGCTACGAGCAGTACTTC. Protein sequence: CASSPGLAGAGYEQYF.

The chain employs TRBV6-1 and TRBJ2-5; 7 nucleotides match TRBD2. Looked up from germline, CDR1 is MNHNS and CDR2 is SASEGT. The length of the CDR3 is 16 residues. V shed 0 bases, J shed 2 bases, and the junction held 6 bases outside the gene matches. CDR3 sequence reads: CASSEALGGTQETQYF. The CDR3 bases are TGTGCCAGCAGTGAAGCGCTCGGGGGGACGCAAGAGACCCAGTACTTC.

The chain recombines TRBV20-1 with TRBJ2-6, with D possibly being TRBD1 or TRBD2 (6 bases each). CDR3 size: 16 residues. V shed 5 bases and J shed 1 base, with 15 bases lying between them. Germline V gene data show CDR1 as DFQATT and CDR2 as SNEGSKA (reference sequence). CDR3 sequence: CSAGVGGLSGANVLTF. In DNA form, the CDR3 reads TGCAGTGCTGGAGTTGGGGGGCTATCTGGGGCCAACGTCCTGACTTTC.

In this sample, this clonotype turned up a few times. This chain joins TRBV7-6 and TRBJ1-2; D not resolved. Germline V CDR1 and CDR2: SGHVS, FNYEAQ. Trimming left V 4 bases short and J 2 bases short, with 8 bases between. The CDR3 totals 13 residues. CDR3 protein: CASSSRANYGYTF. CDR3 bases: TGTGCCAGCAGCTCTAGGGCGAACTATGGCTACACCTTC. Complete variable domain (other parts from reference TRBV7-6 and TRBJ1-2): GAGVSQSPRYKVTKRGQDVALRCDPISGHVSLYWYRQALGQGPEFLTYFNYEAQQDKSGLPNDRFSAERPEGSISTLTIQRTEQRDSAMYRCASSSRANYGYTFGSGTRLTVV.

V gene TRBV29-1 combines with J gene TRBJ1-1; 10 bases agree with TRBD1. Losses at the gene ends were 6 bases for V and 4 bases for J; bases not matched to a gene: 5. Germline CDR1 and CDR2: SQVTM and ANQGSEA. CDR3 length: 13 amino acids. Here the CDR3 reads CSVGTGEGTEAFF. Written as DNA, the CDR3 is TGCAGCGTAGGGACAGGGGAAGGCACTGAAGCTTTCTTT.

This chain links TRBV12-3 or TRBV12-4 with TRBJ2-3; 8 nucleotides align to TRBD2. The trim removed 6 bases at V and 2 bases at J, leaving 7 bases unmatched. This CDR3 contains 15 residues. This CDR3 is CASRKGAGATDTQYF. The CDR3 region has the DNA TGTGCCAGCAGGAAGGGAGCGGGGGCCACAGATACGCAGTATTTT.

This clonotype was observed a handful of times. This chain links TRBV5-4 with TRBJ2-7; the match to TRBD2 covers 12 bases. The CDR3 covers 16 residues. J was trimmed by 6 bases and V by 4 bases; bases with no gene match: 11. The germline gives CDR1 SGHNT, CDR2 YYREEE (reference sequence). The CDR3, as DNA: TGTGCCAGCAGCCGTTGGACTAGCGGGGTGGAGGGCGAGCAGTACTTC. Protein sequence: CASSRWTSGVEGEQYF. The full variable domain, rest sourced from reference TRBV5-4 and TRBJ2-7, is ETGVTQSPTHLIKTRGQQVTLRCSSQSGHNTVSWYQQALGQGPQFIFQYYREEENGRGNFPPRFSGLQFPNYSSELNVNALELDDSALYLCASSRWTSGVEGEQYFGPGTRLTVT.

This clonotype was found many times. The CDR3 nucleotides read TGCAGCGTTGAAGATCTCGGACGGAGCGGGAGCGAGTTCTTC. Protein sequence: CSVEDLGRSGSEFF. The rearrangement links TRBV29-1 to TRBJ2-1, with 8 positions matching TRBD2. This CDR3 contains 14 residues. V trimming: 0 bases; J trimming: 14 bases; junction bases outside the gene matches: 12. Germline loops: CDR1 SQVTM, CDR2 ANQGSEA.

This clonotype has a handful of counts. The CDR3 nucleotides read TGCGCCAGCAGCCGGACTAGCGGGGTAGGAACCGGGGAGCTGTTTTTT. Translation gives CASSRTSGVGTGELFF. The V call is TRBV5-1, the J call TRBJ2-2; 12 bases map to TRBD2. V dropped 4 bases and J dropped 5; count of bases not matched to a gene: 6. This CDR3 is built from 16 residues. Germline CDR1 SGHRS, CDR2 YFSETQ.

The chain has TRBV6-1 and TRBJ1-5, with TRBD1 matching 9 bases. V trimming: 8 bases; J trimming: 6 bases; junction bases outside the gene matches: 5. CDR3 length equals 13 residues. The V gene's germline CDR1 is MNHNS and CDR2 SASEGT. The CDR3 here is CASEQGAGQPQHF. CDR3 bases: TGTGCCAGCGAACAGGGGGCGGGTCAGCCCCAGCATTTT.

V gene TRBV3-1 combines with J gene TRBJ1-2; 9 positions match TRBD1. This CDR3 contains 14 residues. The ends lost 4 bases at V and 3 bases at J; junction bases unmatched: 3. The germline gives CDR1 LGHDT, CDR2 YNNKEL (reference sequence). The CDR3: CASSPGQGDYGYTF. CDR3 DNA sequence: TGTGCCAGCAGCCCGGGACAGGGAGACTATGGCTACACCTTC.